This T cell receptor beta chain came from a study of blood T cell repertoires in COVID-19. Looking at the study overall: T cells, B-cell-depleted T cells, or PBMCs supplied cDNA or gDNA.

This table comes from immunoSEQ multiplex PCR, and its TCRdb copy is limited to in-frame clones, with some not included. The profile shows about 15,000 clones, approximately 88% of them singletons. The CDR3 sequence is 12 residues long. V gave up 6 bases and J gave up 4 bases, with 8 bases separating them. Germline CDR1 SNHLY, CDR2 FYNNEI. The material sequenced was peripheral blood. The sequence came from a human donor in a cohort sampled during active COVID-19. The chain is built from TRBV2 and TRBJ2-3; D is uncertain. CDR3 nucleotide sequence: TGTGCCAGCAGCCTTATGTCAGATACGCAGTATTTT. It encodes CASSLMSDTQYF.